The clone carrying this T cell receptor (beta chain) occurred once. No antigen is known for it. The data were obtained in a study of T cell repertoires in cytomegalovirus infection. Overall study context: Well-studied HLA-B-restricted CMV epitopes were used in the study alongside recently identified HLA-C-restricted ones. Both CMV infection and a matching HLA type were indicated by public TCR beta signatures. Study outcomes and limitations: Summed public TCR beta family frequency identified CMV carriers bearing the relevant HLA. HLA-C-restricted CMV-specific TCR beta clonotypes were dominant in the ex vivo response.

MiXCR, run by TCRdb on the reads, gives a single entry per CDR3 protein. The profile covers a few hundred thousand distinct CDR3 sequences, with over 35% appearing a single time and 48% taken by the ten largest. The sequencing used cultured PBMCs, collected from culture after CMV antigen stimulation. This TCR came from a human donor in good health (CMV status not recorded). Some clones in this sample may be carry-over from other donors' samples.

The CDR3 nucleotides read TGTGCCAGCAGTTCAATACTGGGGGCGGGTAGCGGGAGAGTGCAAATCTACAATGAGCAGTTCTTC. Protein sequence: CASSSILGAGSGRVQIYNEQFF. This chain joins TRBV6-6 and TRBJ2-1; TRBD2 aligns across 9 bases. CDR3 size: 22 residues. Germline V lookup: CDR1 MNHNY, CDR2 SVGAGI (reference sequence). V lost 4 bases to trimming and J lost 3 bases; unmatched junction nucleotides: 25.